This T cell receptor beta chain was profiled in a study of blood T cell repertoires in COVID-19. The wider study: Samples representing acute and convalescent COVID-19 were sourced from the United States, Italy and Spain. T cells, B-cell-depleted T cells, or PBMCs provided the cDNA or gDNA that served as material.

From germline, CDR1 is MNHEY and CDR2 SVGAGI. The CDR3 has 14 residues. Between the trimmed V and J ends, which lost 5 bases and 6 bases, there was a span of 16 bases. In the source study's methods: Using reference gene primer amplification, nucleated cell counts were estimated. Profiled with immunoSEQ multiplex PCR; TCRdb holds only in-frame clones, not every one. V, J and clone size were drawn from that table, and D and trimming were deduced from the DNA. This sample has around 72,000 clones; roughly four fifths occur once, and the top ten carry about 20%. Sequencing was performed on peripheral blood. The chain links TRBV6-5 to TRBJ1-2, with D hard to call. The clonotype originates from a woman in her 70s with acute or convalescent COVID-19. CDR3 in amino acids: CASSKEGLRNGYTF. The CDR3 nucleotides are TGTGCCAGCAGTAAGGAGGGCCTGAGGAATGGCTACACCTTC.